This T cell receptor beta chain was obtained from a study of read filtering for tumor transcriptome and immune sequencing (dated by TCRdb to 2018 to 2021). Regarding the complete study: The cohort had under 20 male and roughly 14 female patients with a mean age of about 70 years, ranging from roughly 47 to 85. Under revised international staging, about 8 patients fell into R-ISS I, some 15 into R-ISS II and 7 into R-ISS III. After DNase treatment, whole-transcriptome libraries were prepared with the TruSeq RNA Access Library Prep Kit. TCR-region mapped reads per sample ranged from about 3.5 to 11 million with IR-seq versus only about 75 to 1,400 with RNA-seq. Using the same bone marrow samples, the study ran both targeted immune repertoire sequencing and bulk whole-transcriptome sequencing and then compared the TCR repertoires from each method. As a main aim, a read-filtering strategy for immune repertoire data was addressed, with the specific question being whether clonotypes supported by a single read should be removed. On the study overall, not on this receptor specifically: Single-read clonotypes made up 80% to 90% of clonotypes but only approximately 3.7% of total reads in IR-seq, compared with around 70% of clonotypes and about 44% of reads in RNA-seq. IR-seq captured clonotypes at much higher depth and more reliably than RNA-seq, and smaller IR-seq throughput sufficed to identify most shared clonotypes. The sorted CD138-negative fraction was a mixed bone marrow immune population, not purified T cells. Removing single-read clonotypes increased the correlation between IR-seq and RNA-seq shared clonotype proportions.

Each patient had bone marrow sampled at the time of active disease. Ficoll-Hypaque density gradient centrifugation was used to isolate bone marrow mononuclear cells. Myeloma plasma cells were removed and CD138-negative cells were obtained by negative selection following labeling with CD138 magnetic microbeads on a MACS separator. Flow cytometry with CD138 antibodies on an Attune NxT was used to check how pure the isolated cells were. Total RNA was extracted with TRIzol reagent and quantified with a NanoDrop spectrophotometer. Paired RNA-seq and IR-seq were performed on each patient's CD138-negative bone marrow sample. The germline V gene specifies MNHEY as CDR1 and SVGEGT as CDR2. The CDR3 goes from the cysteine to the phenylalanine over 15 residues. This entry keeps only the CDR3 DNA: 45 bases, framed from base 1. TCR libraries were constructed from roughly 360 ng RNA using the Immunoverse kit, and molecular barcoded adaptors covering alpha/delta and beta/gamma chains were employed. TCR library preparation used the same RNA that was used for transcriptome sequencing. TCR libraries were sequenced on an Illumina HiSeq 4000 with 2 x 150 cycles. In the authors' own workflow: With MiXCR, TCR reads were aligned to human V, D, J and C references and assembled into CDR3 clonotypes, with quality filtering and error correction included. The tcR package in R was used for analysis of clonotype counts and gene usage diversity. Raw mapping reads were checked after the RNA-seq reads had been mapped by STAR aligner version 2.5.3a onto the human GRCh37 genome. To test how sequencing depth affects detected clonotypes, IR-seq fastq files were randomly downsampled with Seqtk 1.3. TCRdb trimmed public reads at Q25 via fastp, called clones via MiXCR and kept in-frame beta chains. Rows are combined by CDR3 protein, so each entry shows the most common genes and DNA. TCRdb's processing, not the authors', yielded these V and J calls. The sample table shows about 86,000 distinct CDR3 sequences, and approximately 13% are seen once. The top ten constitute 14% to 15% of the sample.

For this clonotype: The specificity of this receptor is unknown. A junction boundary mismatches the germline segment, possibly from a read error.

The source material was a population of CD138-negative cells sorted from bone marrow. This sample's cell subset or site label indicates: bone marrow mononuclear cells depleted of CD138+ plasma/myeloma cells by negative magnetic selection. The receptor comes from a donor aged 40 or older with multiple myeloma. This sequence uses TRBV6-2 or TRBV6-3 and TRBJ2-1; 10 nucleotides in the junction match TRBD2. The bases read TGTGTCAGCTGCCTAGCGGGAGCCGGCGGGAATGAGCAGTTCTTC. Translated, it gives CVSCLAGAGGNEQFF.